This paragraph reports one T cell receptor (beta chain). The CDR3 is 15 residues long. V shed 4 bases, J shed 6 bases, and the junction held 11 bases outside the gene matches. CDR1 is LGHDT and CDR2 is YNNKEL in the germline V gene (reference sequence). This entry is derived from a study of blood T cell repertoires in COVID-19. For the study at large: T cells, B-cell-depleted T cells, or PBMCs provided the cDNA or gDNA that served as material.

Some clones are missing from TCRdb's copy, which holds only in-frame ones; the method was immunoSEQ multiplex PCR. Of about 480,000 clones in the sample, 70% to 90% were seen once. This clonotype originated in a woman aged 45-65 years with COVID-19, enrolled during active disease. The V and J genes are TRBV3-1 (or the pseudogene TRBV3-2) and TRBJ1-2; 7 bases align to TRBD1. The specimen was peripheral blood. The CDR3 DNA reads TGTGCCAGCAGCCTCTGGGGAACAGGGGAGGATGGCTACACCTTC. Translation gives CASSLWGTGEDGYTF.